This T cell receptor beta chain was identified in a study of response to subunit inactivated influenza vaccine. The CDR3 is 15 residues long. Trimming removed 7 bases from V and 5 bases from J, with 21 bases in between. TCRdb re-called the RT-PCR reads with MiXCR, one entry per CDR3 protein. The sample lists under 950,000 distinct CDR3 sequences, 21% seen once, with 10% to 13% in the top ten. Study-level results: After each seasonal influenza vaccination, few new T cells are recruited, the authors suggested.

Notes on this clonotype: The antigen is undetermined.

The rearrangement uses TRBV12-3 or TRBV12-4 and TRBJ2-7; D is ambiguous. The sample was PBMCs from blood, taken around 5 days after vaccination. The clonotype comes from a man aged 50-60 years who received an inactivated influenza vaccine. The CDR3 coding sequence is TGTGCCAGCACCATCTCCCATGGTCTAGGTGACGAGCAGTACTTC. Its translation is CASTISHGLGDEQYF.